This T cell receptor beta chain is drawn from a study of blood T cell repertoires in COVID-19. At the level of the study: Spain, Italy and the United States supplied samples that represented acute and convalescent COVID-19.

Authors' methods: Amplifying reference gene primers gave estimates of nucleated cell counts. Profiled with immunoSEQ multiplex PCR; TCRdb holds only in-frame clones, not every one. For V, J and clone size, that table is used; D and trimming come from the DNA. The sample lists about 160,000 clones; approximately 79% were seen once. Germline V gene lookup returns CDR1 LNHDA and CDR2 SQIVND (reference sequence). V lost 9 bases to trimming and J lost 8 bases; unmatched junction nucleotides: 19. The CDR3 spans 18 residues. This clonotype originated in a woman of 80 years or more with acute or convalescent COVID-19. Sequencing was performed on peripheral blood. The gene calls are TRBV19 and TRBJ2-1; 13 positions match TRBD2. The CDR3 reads CASTLLFRTSGSFDEQFF. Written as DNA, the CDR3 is TGTGCCAGCACGCTCCTATTTCGGACTAGCGGGAGTTTCGATGAGCAGTTCTTC.